These 9 T cell receptor beta chains share one sample of origin, sequenced in a study of blood T cell repertoires in COVID-19. Generated by immunoSEQ multiplex PCR, the TCRdb table keeps only in-frame clones and is missing some. The sample lists fewer than 130,000 clones; 87% were seen once. The sequencing input was peripheral blood. The receptors shown here come from a human donor in a cohort sampled during active COVID-19.

This clone was seen more than once but under ten times. The J gene is TRBJ1-3, the V gene TRBV6-6, with unresolved D. Trimming left V 8 bases short and J 4 bases short, with 9 bases between. The CDR3 runs to 12 residues. Germline CDR1 and CDR2: MNHNY and SVGAGI (reference sequence). The CDR3 reads CASSIGGNTIYF. DNA for the CDR3: TGTGCCAGCTCTATCGGGGGAAACACCATATATTTT.

This chain joins TRBV18 and TRBJ2-7, with a weak D call TRBD2 (5 bases). Germline V gene data show CDR1 as KGHSH and CDR2 as LQKENI. This CDR3 is 15 amino acids long. V was pared by 2 bases and J by 2 bases, with 13 bases between. CDR3 nucleotides: TGTGCCAGCTCACCAGGTACGGGGTCTCCCTACGAGCAGTACTTC. It is translated as CASSPGTGSPYEQYF.

The gene calls are TRBV6-2 or TRBV6-3 and TRBJ2-7; D perhaps matches TRBD2 (5 bases). V lost 1 base to trimming and J lost 3 bases, with 10 bases between them. CDR1 MNHEY and CDR2 SVGEGT come from the germline V gene. CDR3 length: 14 amino acids. The CDR3: CASSYLSGLYEQYF. CDR3 nucleotides: TGTGCCAGCAGTTACTTAAGCGGTCTCTACGAGCAGTACTTC.

The genes are TRBV5-4 and TRBJ1-2; D is possibly TRBD1 (5 bases). Trimming left V 6 bases short and J 4 bases short, with 16 bases between. The CDR3 sequence is 14 residues long. Germline V gene lookup returns CDR1 SGHNT and CDR2 YYREEE (reference sequence). The CDR3 spells CASTWEGLSYGYTF. The CDR3 nucleotides are TGTGCCAGCACTTGGGAGGGGTTGAGCTATGGCTACACCTTC.

The rearrangement joins TRBV6-5 to TRBJ2-2; D may be TRBD1 (6 bases). CDR1 is MNHEY and CDR2 is SVGAGI in the germline V gene. The CDR3 is made up of 14 amino acids. V lost 7 bases to trimming and J lost 0 bases, with 9 bases between them. The CDR3 DNA reads as TGTGCCAGCATGCGGACAGCGAACACCGGGGAGCTGTTTTTT. This codes for CASMRTANTGELFF.

V gene TRBV3-1 (or the pseudogene TRBV3-2) combines with J gene TRBJ2-2; weak D call: TRBD2 (5 bases). Germline values: CDR1 LGHDT, CDR2 YNNKEL (reference sequence). The CDR3 is 16 amino acids. Between the trimmed V and J ends, which lost 0 bases and 5 bases, there was a span of 13 bases. The CDR3 reads CASSQDRRPSTGELFF. The CDR3 nucleotides read TGTGCCAGCAGCCAAGATCGGAGGCCCAGTACCGGGGAGCTGTTTTTT.

This chain uses TRBV20-1 with TRBJ2-6; D perhaps matches TRBD2 (5 bases). Germline V CDR1 and CDR2: DFQATT, SNEGSKA (reference sequence). This CDR3 comprises 14 residues. V was cut by 5 bases and J by 0 bases, with 8 bases left in between. CDR3 bases: TGCAGTGCTCGTGACTACTCTGGGGCCAACGTCCTGACTTTC. Translation gives CSARDYSGANVLTF.

The CDR3 bases are TGTGCCACCAGTGATACCAGGCAGGGAGAAAAACTGTTTTTT. It yields the protein CATSDTRQGEKLFF. The V gene is TRBV24-1, the J gene TRBJ1-4; D may be TRBD1 (5 bases). Germline V CDR1 and CDR2: KGHDR, SFDVKD. The CDR3 is 14 residues long. The germline V and J ends were trimmed by 3 bases and 8 bases, with 12 bases remaining between them.

The chain employs TRBV7-3 and TRBJ1-5; the D is unclear. The CDR3 runs 13 residues. CDR1 is SGHTA and CDR2 is FQGTGA in the germline V gene. V was clipped by 8 bases and J by 1 base, with 9 bases between them. The CDR3 coding sequence is TGTGCCAGCTCCCCGGGGAGCAATCAGCCCCAGCATTTT. Translation gives CASSPGSNQPQHF.